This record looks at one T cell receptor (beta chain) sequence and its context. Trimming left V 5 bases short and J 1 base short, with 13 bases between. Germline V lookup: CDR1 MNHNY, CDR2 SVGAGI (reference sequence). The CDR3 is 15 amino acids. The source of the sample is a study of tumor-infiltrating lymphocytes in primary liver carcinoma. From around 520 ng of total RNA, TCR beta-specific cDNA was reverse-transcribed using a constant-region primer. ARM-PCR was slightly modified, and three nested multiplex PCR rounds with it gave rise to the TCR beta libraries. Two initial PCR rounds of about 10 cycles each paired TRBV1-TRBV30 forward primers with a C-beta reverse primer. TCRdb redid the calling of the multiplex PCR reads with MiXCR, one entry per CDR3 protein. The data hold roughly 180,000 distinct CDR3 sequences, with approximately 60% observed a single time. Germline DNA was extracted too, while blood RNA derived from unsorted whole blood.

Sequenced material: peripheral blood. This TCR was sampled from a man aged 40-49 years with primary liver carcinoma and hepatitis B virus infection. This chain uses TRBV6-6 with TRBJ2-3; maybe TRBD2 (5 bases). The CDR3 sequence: CASSPADGGTDTQYF. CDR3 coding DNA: TGTGCCAGCAGTCCGGCCGACGGGGGCACAGATACGCAGTATTTT.